Below, 20 T cell receptor beta chains from the same sample are listed, as sequenced in a study of OX40 agonist ivuxolimab in advanced cancers. Library creation used the immunoSEQ multiplex PCR assay. TCRdb limited this immuneACCESS table to in-frame rearrangements with V and J called. A share of clones is missing; checked studies link under half to unresolved V genes, and the rest is unexplained. A total of around 38,000 clones appear in this sample, around 82% of them only once. More than 6.5% of the sample is taken by the ten largest. The sequences come from CD4+ or CD8+ T cells sorted from blood, collected in a trial of the OX40 agonist ivuxolimab. The source is an adult with an advanced solid tumor such as melanoma, head and neck, liver or kidney cancer.

The table lists this clone with a few counts. The rearrangement joins TRBV19 to TRBJ2-7; maybe TRBD1 (5 bases). Germline V gives CDR1 LNHDA, CDR2 SQIVND (reference sequence). V was cut by 5 bases and J by 2 bases, with 13 bases left in between. The CDR3 loop spans 14 amino acids. Written as DNA, the CDR3 is TGTGCCAGTAGTGAGGCAGGGTTCACCTACGAGCAGTACTTC. Protein: CASSEAGFTYEQYF.

V is TRBV9 and J is TRBJ2-1; maybe TRBD2 (6 bases). Germline V gives CDR1 SGDLS, CDR2 YYNGEE. The V and J ends lost 3 bases and 10 bases respectively, with 11 bases between them. The CDR3 totals 12 residues. Here the CDR3 reads CASSGLVREQFF. In DNA form, the CDR3 reads TGTGCCAGCAGCGGACTAGTTAGAGAGCAGTTCTTC.

The V call is TRBV6-5, the J call TRBJ2-1; no clear D gene. This CDR3 is built from 11 residues. The V and J ends lost 6 bases and 4 bases respectively, with 4 bases between them. Germline V CDR1 and CDR2: MNHEY, SVGAGI. CDR3 in amino acids: CASSFYNEQFF. The CDR3 DNA reads TGTGCCAGCAGCTTTTACAATGAGCAGTTCTTC.

The rearrangement uses TRBV30 and TRBJ2-7; TRBD2 matches 13 bases. Trimming cost V 1 base and J 7 bases; bases outside gene matches: 7. This CDR3 has 15 residues. Germline V lookup: CDR1 GTSNPN, CDR2 SVGIG (reference sequence). The CDR3 DNA reads as TGTGCCTGGAGTGGGGGGACTAGCGGGAAAGAAGAGCAGTACTTC. Its translation is CAWSGGTSGKEEQYF.

The genes are TRBV5-6 and TRBJ1-1, with D hard to call. Germline V gene lookup returns CDR1 SGHDT and CDR2 YYEEEE. This CDR3 contains 14 residues. The V and J ends lost 2 bases and 3 bases respectively, with 11 bases between them. CDR3 coding DNA: TGTGCCAGCAGCTTCTCTACCTTGGACACTGAAGCTTTCTTT. Translation gives CASSFSTLDTEAFF.

V usage is TRBV11-2 and J usage is TRBJ1-1; no definite D call. The germline gives CDR1 SGHAT, CDR2 FQNNGV. CDR3 length equals 11 residues. V dropped 1 base and J dropped 11 bases, with 8 bases sitting between them. In DNA form, the CDR3 reads TGTGCCAGCAGCTTAGTATTACGGGCTTTCTTT. Translation: CASSLVLRAFF. The variable domain in full, completed from reference TRBV11-2 and TRBJ1-1, reads EAGVAQSPRYKIIEKRQSVAFWCNPISGHATLYWYQQILGQGPKLLIQFQNNGVVDDSQLPKDRFSAERLKGVDSTLKIQPAKLEDSAVYLCASSLVLRAFFGQGTRLTVV.

The V call is TRBV6-4, the J call TRBJ1-1, with D tentatively TRBD1 (6 bases). In germline, CDR1 is MRHNA, CDR2 SNTAGT. Trimming took off 6 bases at V and 1 base at J, with 15 bases between the two ends. There are 15 residues in the CDR3. The CDR3 bases are TGTGCCAGCAGCCCCACCGGACAGCCGAACACTGAAGCTTTCTTT. It translates to CASSPTGQPNTEAFF.

The chain is built from TRBV6-9 and TRBJ1-5; the D is unclear. The CDR3 is made up of 13 amino acids. CDR1 MNHGY and CDR2 SVAAGI come from the germline V gene. The germline V and J ends were trimmed by 3 bases and 5 bases, with 8 bases remaining between them. The chain's CDR3 is CASSYRLDQPQHF. In DNA form, the CDR3 reads TGTGCCAGCAGTTACAGGCTCGATCAGCCCCAGCATTTT.

The chain uses TRBV10-1 and TRBJ1-3, with a tentative D call TRBD1 (6 bases). Looked up from germline, CDR1 is WNHNN and CDR2 is SYGVQD (reference sequence). The CDR3 spans 15 residues. V was trimmed by 0 bases and J by 2 bases, leaving 8 bases between them. CDR3 nucleotide sequence: TGCGCCAGCAGTGAGTCCCAGGGGACTGGAAACACCATATATTTT. As protein: CASSESQGTGNTIYF.

This clone was seen a handful of times. The V gene is TRBV2, the J gene TRBJ1-5; the D is unclear. CDR1 and CDR2 from the germline V gene are SNHLY and FYNNEI. This CDR3 comprises 14 residues. V lost 4 bases and J lost 5, with 12 bases in between. CDR3 region: CASSVYVSDQPQHF. The DNA for the CDR3 is TGTGCCAGCAGTGTATATGTTTCTGATCAGCCCCAGCATTTT. Full variable domain (outside the CDR3, taken from reference TRBV2 and TRBJ1-5): EPEVTQTPSHQVTQMGQEVILRCVPISNHLYFYWYRQILGQKVEFLVSFYNNEISEKSEIFDDQFSVERPDGSNFTLKIRSTKLEDSAMYFCASSVYVSDQPQHFGDGTRLSIL.

CDR3 region: CASSLVAGASYEQYF. CDR3 DNA sequence: TGTGCCAGCAGCTTAGTGGCAGGAGCCTCCTACGAGCAGTACTTC. The chain joins TRBV11-2 to TRBJ2-7; D not resolved. The V end lost 1 base, the J end lost 0 bases, and 10 bases lay between the germline ends. In germline, CDR1 is SGHAT, CDR2 FQNNGV. The CDR3 consists of 15 residues.

This chain links TRBV10-3 with TRBJ2-4; D call uncertain. The ends were cut back, 6 bases at V and 7 bases at J, with 16 bases in the middle. The CDR3 consists of 14 residues. Germline-derived CDR1 and CDR2 are ENHRY and SYGVKD. The CDR3 sequence is CAIRETLKENIQYF. The CDR3 coding sequence is TGTGCCATCAGAGAGACTCTAAAGGAGAACATTCAGTACTTC.

This rearrangement joins TRBV19 to TRBJ1-2, with D tentatively TRBD1 (5 bases). Germline V gene lookup returns CDR1 LNHDA and CDR2 SQIVND (reference sequence). The ends were cut back, 11 bases at V and 7 bases at J, with 17 bases in the middle. The CDR3 has 12 residues. CDR3 amino acids: CAAAWTTGGYTF. The CDR3 DNA sequence: TGTGCCGCCGCTTGGACAACTGGTGGCTACACCTTC.

The genes are TRBV5-6 and TRBJ2-7, with D hard to call. Germline V gives CDR1 SGHDT, CDR2 YYEEEE. Deletions cut 5 bases from V and 6 bases from J, with 9 bases between. CDR3 size: 11 residues. Written as DNA, the CDR3 is TGTGCCAGCAGTCTAAGCTTCGAGCAGTACTTC. Translating gives CASSLSFEQYF.

The chain employs TRBV6-1 and TRBJ1-2; 9 bases align to TRBD1. V dropped 7 bases and J dropped 2; count of bases not matched to a gene: 5. CDR1 and CDR2 from the germline V gene are MNHNS and SASEGT. The CDR3 sequence is 14 residues long. CDR3 sequence (DNA): TGTGCCAGCAATCAGGACAGGGGAAACTATGGCTACACCTTC. Protein: CASNQDRGNYGYTF.

The V gene is TRBV14, the J gene TRBJ2-3, with TRBD2 identical over 8 bases. Germline V gene sequence: CDR1 SGHDN, CDR2 FVKESK. The CDR3 contains 16 residues. V shed 3 bases and J 8 bases; nucleotides not matched to a gene: 13. The CDR3 coding sequence is TGTGCCAGCAGCCAGAATAGCGGGGCCCCTTGGTTTACGCAGTATTTT. Translating it yields CASSQNSGAPWFTQYF.

The sample holds a few counts of this clone. The sample contains more than one DNA sequence encoding this CDR3. The rearrangement links TRBV30 to TRBJ2-7, with TRBD2 matching 7 bases. After removal of 2 bases from V and 6 bases from J, the junction contained 1 base not matched to a gene. Germline V gene sequence: CDR1 GTSNPN, CDR2 SVGIG (reference sequence). The CDR3 is made up of 11 amino acids. As DNA, the CDR3 is TGTGCCTGGAGTTGGGGGGGCGAGCAGTACTTC. Translation: CAWSWGGEQYF.

The J gene is TRBJ2-7, the V gene TRBV30; possibly TRBD2 for D (6 bases). This CDR3 has 11 amino acids. Looked up from germline, CDR1 is GTSNPN and CDR2 is SVGIG (reference sequence). Trimming pared 2 bases from V and 7 bases from J, leaving 9 bases between. The CDR3 loop is CAWSTGGEQYF. CDR3 sequence (DNA): TGTGCCTGGAGTACAGGAGGGGAGCAGTACTTC.

V gene TRBV6-6 combines with J gene TRBJ2-2; D not resolved. The ends were cut back, 7 bases at V and 0 bases at J, with 9 bases in the middle. The CDR3 runs to 14 residues. Germline-derived CDR1 and CDR2 are MNHNY and SVGAGI (reference sequence). This CDR3 reads CASTLWANTGELFF. The DNA of the CDR3 is TGTGCCAGCACCCTCTGGGCGAACACCGGGGAGCTGTTTTTT.

The J gene is TRBJ2-3, the V gene TRBV6-5; D is unresolved. Germline CDR1 MNHEY, CDR2 SVGAGI. V dropped 1 base and J dropped 6 bases, with 5 bases sitting between them. This CDR3 is 12 amino acids long. CDR3 amino acids: CASSYLSDTQYF. CDR3 sequence (DNA): TGTGCCAGCAGTTACTTATCTGATACGCAGTATTTT.